Listed below are T cell receptor beta chains from one sample, sequenced in a study of Ad26.COV2.S vaccination and SARS-CoV-2 variants. Assay: immunoSEQ multiplex PCR; the TCRdb copy retains only in-frame clones and omits some. The sample consists of hundreds of thousands of clones, around 87% of them appearing once. This sample comprised peripheral blood, obtained in a trial of Ad26.COV2.S vaccine versus placebo. The receptors stem from a person between 18 and 65 years old who received the Ad26.COV2.S COVID-19 vaccine or a placebo. The CDR3 runs from the conserved cysteine through the conserved F or W. The D gene is left open where the match is weak. The listing skips clone size in some rows; elsewhere it reads once, few, many or a size class.

>TRBV30|TRBJ1-1|NA|NA
TGTGCCTGGACGAGGGCGGCAGGGAGGTCGAGGAACACTGAAGCTTTCTTT
CAWTRAAGRSRNTEAFF
>TRBV13|TRBJ2-7|NA|NA
TGTGCCAGCAGCCCGGACAATTCCTACGAGCAGTACTTC
CASSPDNSYEQYF
>TRBV30|TRBJ1-5|NA|NA
TGTGCCTGGAGTGTACGGGGGTCAGGCAATCAGCCCCAGCATTTT
CAWSVRGSGNQPQHF
>TRBV5-1|TRBJ1-3|NA|NA
TGCGCCAGCAGCTTGACCCAGGGGAGAAACACCATATATTTT
CASSLTQGRNTIYF
>TRBV5-4|TRBJ2-2|NA|NA
TGTGCCAGCAGCTACGCACAGGAAGACACCGGGGAGCTGTTTTTT
CASSYAQEDTGELFF
>TRBV30|TRBJ2-2|few|NA
TGTGCCTGGAGTGGAGGGGTTACCGGGGAGCTGTTTTTT
CAWSGGVTGELFF
>TRBV7-6|TRBJ2-1|NA|NA
TGTGCCAGCAGCTTAGCCCCAGGACAGCTATACAATGAGCAGTTCTTC
CASSLAPGQLYNEQFF
>TRBV4-1|TRBJ1-5|NA|TRBD1
TGCGCCAGCAGCCAAGAATACCCGGACAGGGGGTATCAGCCCCAGCATTTT
CASSQEYPDRGYQPQHF
>TRBV19|TRBJ2-7|once|NA
TGTGCCAGTAGTACCCGCTCGCCTGGATGGAGCTCCTACGAGCAGTACTTC
CASSTRSPGWSSYEQYF
>TRBV5-6|TRBJ2-1|NA|TRBD1
TGTGCCAGCACCATAGACAGGGGGGGCTACAATGAGCAGTTCTTC
CASTIDRGGYNEQFF
>TRBV12-3/TRBV12-4|TRBJ1-1|NA|NA
TGTGCCAGTCAGCGGGGGAGAAACACTGAAGCTTTCTTT
CASQRGRNTEAFF
>TRBV5-8|TRBJ2-7|few|NA
TGTGCCAGCAGCACTCCCTACGAGCAGTACTTC
CASSTPYEQYF
>TRBV2|TRBJ2-1|once|TRBD2
TGTGCCAGCAGTGAAGCGCGAGCGGGGACCTACAATGAGCAGTTCTTC
CASSEARAGTYNEQFF